The 4 T cell receptor beta chains given below trace back to one sample, sequenced in a study of blood T cells in healthy people across ages. PCR was performed a second time for 7 to 11 cycles using a sample-barcoded 5' primer and a J-beta primer mix. TCRdb re-analysed the 5' RACE reads in MiXCR, keeping a single row per CDR3 protein. In the table there are hundreds of thousands of distinct CDR3 sequences, about three fifths of which are singletons. The specimen was blood. The receptors here all came from a young man in good health.

The chain uses TRBV6-2 or TRBV6-3 and TRBJ2-5; D call uncertain. Germline CDR1 reads MNHEY; CDR2 reads SVGEGT. V was pared by 2 bases and J by 4 bases, with 14 bases between. The CDR3 extends over 15 amino acids. As DNA, the CDR3 is TGTGCCAGCAGTTACAGTGGCTTTGGAGTAGAGACCCAGTACTTC. Amino acid sequence: CASSYSGFGVETQYF.

This clonotype was detected only once. CDR3 in amino acids: CASSEDAFSYGYTF. For the CDR3, the DNA is TGTGCCAGCAGTGAAGACGCGTTCAGCTATGGCTACACCTTC. The gene calls are TRBV2 and TRBJ1-2, with D unclear. This CDR3 contains 14 residues. V was cut by 1 base and J by 4 bases, with 10 bases left in between. CDR1 SNHLY and CDR2 FYNNEI come from the germline V gene. The whole variable domain, filled in from reference TRBV2 and TRBJ1-2, reads EPEVTQTPSHQVTQMGQEVILRCVPISNHLYFYWYRQILGQKVEFLVSFYNNEISEKSEIFDDQFSVERPDGSNFTLKIRSTKLEDSAMYFCASSEDAFSYGYTFGSGTRLTVV.

This clonotype was recorded a few times. The gene calls are TRBV7-2 and TRBJ2-3, with D perhaps TRBD1 (5 bases). V lost 2 bases to trimming and J lost 4 bases, with 10 bases between them. The CDR3 extends over 14 amino acids. CDR1 and CDR2 from the germline V gene are SGHTA and FQGNSA. The CDR3, as DNA: TGTGCCAGCAGCTTAAGGACATCCCCAGATACGCAGTATTTT. Translation: CASSLRTSPDTQYF.

This clonotype has a count of ten or more. The chain uses TRBV7-2 and TRBJ2-1, with D uncertain. The CDR3 spans 15 residues. Trimming left V 4 bases short and J 0 bases short, with 10 bases between. From germline, CDR1 is SGHTA and CDR2 FQGNSA. The CDR3 spells CASSWSYSSYNEQFF. The CDR3 region has the DNA TGTGCCAGCAGCTGGAGCTACAGCTCCTACAATGAGCAGTTCTTC.